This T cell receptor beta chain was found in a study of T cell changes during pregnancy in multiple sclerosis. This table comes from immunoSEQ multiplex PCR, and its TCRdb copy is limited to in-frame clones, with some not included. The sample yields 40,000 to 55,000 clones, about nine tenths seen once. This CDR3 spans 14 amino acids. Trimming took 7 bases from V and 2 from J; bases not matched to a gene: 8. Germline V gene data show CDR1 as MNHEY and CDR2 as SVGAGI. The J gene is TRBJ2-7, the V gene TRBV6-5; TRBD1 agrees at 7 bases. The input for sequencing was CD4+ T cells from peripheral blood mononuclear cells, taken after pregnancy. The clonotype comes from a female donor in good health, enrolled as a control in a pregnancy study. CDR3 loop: CASTPPGTAYEQYF. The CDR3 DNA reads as TGTGCCAGCACTCCCCCCGGGACAGCCTACGAGCAGTACTTC.